Shown below are 20 T cell receptor beta chains from a single sample sequenced in a study of T cells in Graves' hyperthyroidism and ophthalmopathy (dated by TCRdb to the late 2010s). The library was obtained by multiplex PCR. The sample was run on an Illumina HiSeq 2000. TCR beta CDR3 regions were amplified from RNA transcripts. The first round of RT-PCR for the TCR CDR3 was performed with the HTBI primer set and the Qiagen OneStep RT-PCR kit. TCRdb reprocessing: public reads trimmed at Q25 with fastp, clones called with MiXCR, in-frame beta chains kept. Each entry merges the rows of one CDR3 protein and shows their most common DNA and genes. The sample table contains over 400,000 distinct CDR3 sequences; only one count was recorded for about 20% of them. The top ten clonotypes cover approximately 54% of the sample. Source material: blood. The receptors originated from a woman in her sixties or seventies with Graves' ophthalmopathy.

This clonotype has at least ten counts. The rearrangement joins TRBV2 to TRBJ1-2; TRBD1 might be the D (5 bases). Germline CDR1 reads SNHLY; CDR2 reads FYNNEI. The CDR3 is 12 amino acids. V lost 5 bases, J lost 14 bases, and 18 bases lay in between. The CDR3 spells CASSTSGPMGTF. Written as DNA, the CDR3 is TGTGCCAGCAGTACATCGGGACCTATGGGGACCTTC.

This clonotype was counted many times. CDR3 sequence (DNA): TGTGCCAGCAGCGGCCTGATGAACACTGAAGCTTTCTTT. Its translation: CASSGLMNTEAFF. This sequence joins TRBV6-1 and TRBJ1-1; D remains unclear. The CDR3 is 13 amino acids. CDR1 MNHNS and CDR2 SASEGT come from the germline V gene. Trimming pared 6 bases from V and 0 bases from J, leaving 8 bases between.

The chain combines TRBV19 with TRBJ2-3, with D uncertain. There are 14 residues in the CDR3. The V end lost 5 bases, the J end lost 4 bases, and 13 bases lay between the germline ends. Germline assignment: CDR1 LNHDA and CDR2 SQIVND (reference sequence). This CDR3 is CASSPGPGADTQYF. In nucleotides, the CDR3 is TGTGCCAGTAGTCCCGGACCAGGCGCAGATACGCAGTATTTT.

Many counts were recorded for this clonotype. The J gene is TRBJ1-1, the V gene TRBV28, with 10 nucleotides matching TRBD1. CDR3 size: 14 residues. V lost 5 bases and J lost 4; bases outside the gene matches: 4. The germline V gene has CDR1 MDHEN and CDR2 SYDVKM. The CDR3 here is CASSPRTGGTEAFF. The CDR3, as DNA: TGTGCCAGCAGTCCCCGGACAGGGGGCACTGAAGCTTTCTTT.

The table lists this clonotype with a few counts. The rearrangement links TRBV10-3 to TRBJ2-1; D tentatively reads TRBD1 or TRBD2 (6 bases each). This CDR3 is 14 amino acids long. Trimming shortened V by 3 bases and J by 5 bases, and 11 bases separated the two germline ends. Germline lookup yields CDR1 ENHRY and CDR2 SYGVKD. CDR3 amino acids: CAISEWGADNEQFF. The CDR3 DNA follows: TGTGCCATCAGTGAATGGGGGGCAGACAATGAGCAGTTCTTC.

The J gene is TRBJ2-7, the V gene TRBV20-1, with 7 bases fitting TRBD2. V shed 1 base and J 3 bases; nucleotides not matched to a gene: 9. Germline V CDR1 and CDR2: DFQATT, SNEGSKA (reference sequence). The CDR3 length is 15 residues. The CDR3 reads CSARGEGGLVYEQYF. DNA for the CDR3: TGCAGTGCTAGAGGGGAGGGCGGGTTAGTCTACGAGCAGTACTTC.

This clonotype was counted a few times. The V call is TRBV20-1, the J call TRBJ2-7; 11 bases align to TRBD2. Germline lookup yields CDR1 DFQATT and CDR2 SNEGSKA (reference sequence). The length of the CDR3 is 14 residues. With 0 bases clipped from V and 6 bases from J, the junction kept 4 bases outside the gene matches. The CDR3 sequence: CSAREVSGRAEQYF. CDR3 nucleotide sequence: TGCAGTGCTAGAGAGGTTAGCGGGAGGGCCGAGCAGTACTTC.

This clonotype has a handful of counts. This sequence joins TRBV7-9 and TRBJ1-2; D not certain. V was shortened by 3 bases and J by 8 bases, with 19 bases between the two germline ends. Germline V gene data show CDR1 as SEHNR and CDR2 as FQNEAQ (reference sequence). The CDR3 is made up of 15 amino acids. This chain's CDR3 is CASSLNVAVQEGYTF. The CDR3 DNA follows: TGTGCCAGCAGCTTGAACGTCGCGGTGCAAGAAGGCTACACCTTC.

The table lists this clonotype with a few counts. The chain carries TRBV9 and TRBJ2-6; the match to TRBD1 covers 10 bases. The V gene end was trimmed by 4 bases and the J gene end by 3 bases; junction bases not matched to a gene: 16. The CDR3 extends over 20 amino acids. CDR1 is SGDLS and CDR2 is YYNGEE in the germline V gene. This chain's CDR3 is CASSLHPPGQGIGGANVLTF. DNA for the CDR3: TGTGCCAGCAGCCTTCACCCTCCGGGACAGGGGATTGGTGGGGCCAACGTCCTGACTTTC.

This clonotype was detected many times. The rearrangement links TRBV20-1 to TRBJ2-2; the match to TRBD2 covers 13 bases. The length of the CDR3 is 14 residues. The germline CDR1 and CDR2 sequences are DFQATT and SNEGSKA (reference sequence). J was trimmed by 4 bases and V by 6 bases; bases with no gene match: 2. The CDR3 coding sequence is TGCAGTGCCAGGACTAGCGGGGGCACCGGGGAGCTGTTTTTT. Its translation: CSARTSGGTGELFF.

Ten or more counts support this clonotype. The genes are TRBV2 and TRBJ2-3, with D possibly being TRBD2 (5 bases). The germline V gene encodes CDR1 SNHLY and CDR2 FYNNEI. The V gene lost 7 bases and the J gene lost 2 bases, with 13 bases spanning the gap. The CDR3 runs 14 residues. This chain's CDR3 is CASTMQRNTDTQYF. The DNA of the CDR3 is TGTGCCAGCACCATGCAGCGGAACACAGATACGCAGTATTTT.

The chain uses TRBV7-2 and TRBJ2-4; possibly TRBD1 for D (6 bases). This CDR3 spans 15 amino acids. Germline V gene sequence: CDR1 SGHTA, CDR2 FQGNSA. The V end lost 3 bases, the J end lost 9 bases, and 18 bases lay between the germline ends. CDR3 region: CASSLGHQVGIIQYF. The CDR3 nucleotides read TGTGCCAGCAGCTTGGGACACCAAGTGGGGATCATTCAGTACTTC.

This clonotype was detected a few times. This chain links TRBV5-6 with TRBJ2-1; TRBD2 agrees at 13 bases. The CDR3 consists of 16 residues. In germline, CDR1 is SGHDT, CDR2 YYEEEE. V lost 2 bases to trimming and J lost 6 bases; unmatched junction nucleotides: 5. The CDR3 is CASSFPLAGGPNEQFF. The CDR3 nucleotides are TGTGCCAGCAGCTTTCCACTAGCGGGAGGGCCCAATGAGCAGTTCTTC.

The CDR3 protein is CASSISYNSPLHF. In DNA, the CDR3 is TGTGCCAGTAGTATCTCCTATAATTCACCCCTCCACTTT. The chain recombines TRBV19 with TRBJ1-6, with D unclear. The V gene's germline CDR1 is LNHDA and CDR2 SQIVND (reference sequence). The CDR3 is made up of 13 amino acids. Trimming cost V 3 bases and J 0 bases, with 0 bases left between them. The full variable domain, rest sourced from reference TRBV19 and TRBJ1-6, is DGGITQSPKYLFRKEGQNVTLSCEQNLNHDAMYWYRQDPGQGLRLIYYSQIVNDFQKGDIAEGYSVSREKKESFPLTVTSAQKNPTAFYLCASSISYNSPLHFGNGTRLTVT.

This clonotype was seen many times. The chain couples TRBV7-2 to TRBJ2-1, with D unresolved. Germline CDR1 SGHTA, CDR2 FQGNSA. This CDR3 spans 14 amino acids. The V gene lost 2 bases and the J gene lost 8 bases, with 13 bases spanning the gap. The CDR3 here is CASSLNPQYDEQFF. DNA of the CDR3: TGTGCCAGCAGCTTAAATCCCCAGTACGATGAGCAGTTCTTC.

The V and J genes are TRBV7-9 and TRBJ2-3, with D perhaps TRBD2 (5 bases). CDR1 SEHNR and CDR2 FQNEAQ come from the germline V gene (reference sequence). With 5 bases removed from V and 8 bases from J, the gap between germline ends came to 14 bases. The CDR3 covers 13 residues. CDR3 nucleotide sequence: TGTGCCAGCAGCGAAGGACTGGCGGGTACGCAGTATTTT. Translation gives CASSEGLAGTQYF.

Only a few counts were recorded for this clonotype. The genes are TRBV9 and TRBJ2-3; 7 nucleotides match TRBD1. Germline CDR1 is SGDLS and CDR2 is YYNGEE. The V segment lost 5 bases and the J segment 1 base; nucleotides outside the gene matches: 7. This CDR3 has 15 amino acids. CDR3 loop: CASRSTGTGTDTQYF. The CDR3, as DNA: TGTGCCAGCAGGTCTACGGGGACAGGCACAGATACGCAGTATTTT. The full variable domain, its missing parts supplied by reference TRBV9 and TRBJ2-3, is DSGVTQTPKHLITATGQRVTLRCSPRSGDLSVYWYQQSLDQGLQFLIQYYNGEERAKGNILERFSAQQFPDLHSELNLSSLELGDSALYFCASRSTGTGTDTQYFGPGTRLTVL.

A few counts support this clonotype. V and J are TRBV29-1 and TRBJ1-2; 8 bases are a match to TRBD1. V trimming: 3 bases; J trimming: 6 bases; junction bases outside the gene matches: 3. CDR1 and CDR2 from the germline V gene are SQVTM and ANQGSEA. The CDR3 has 12 amino acids. The CDR3: CSVDSGGNGYTF. CDR3 DNA: TGCAGCGTTGACTCAGGGGGCAATGGCTACACCTTC.

The sample holds a few counts of this clonotype. The J gene is TRBJ2-1, the V gene TRBV5-6; the match to TRBD2 covers 9 bases. The V and J ends lost 4 bases and 8 bases, in that order; junction bases with no gene match: 4. Germline V gene data show CDR1 as SGHDT and CDR2 as YYEEEE. The CDR3 has 13 residues. In nucleotides, the CDR3 is TGTGCCAGCAGCCCCAGCGGGGGGCATGAGCAGTTCTTC. It specifies CASSPSGGHEQFF.

This clonotype was found many times. This sequence joins TRBV20-1 and TRBJ2-3; D is perhaps TRBD2 (6 bases). The ends were cut back, 5 bases at V and 6 bases at J, with 18 bases in the middle. The CDR3 has 14 amino acids. Germline assignment: CDR1 DFQATT and CDR2 SNEGSKA (reference sequence). CDR3 coding DNA: TGCAGTGCTGACGCTCCCGGGAGAGGGGATACGCAGTATTTT. The encoded protein is CSADAPGRGDTQYF.